The T cell receptor (beta chain) described here comes from a study of graft-versus-host responses after intestinal transplantation. Study information: Anti-thymocyte globulin served as induction for all recipients, who then took tacrolimus and steroids for about 3 years.

Concerning this clone itself: Antigen specificity is unknown.

Points from the study as a whole: High graft-versus-host to host-versus-graft clonal ratios were found in allografts of patients who had graft-donor T cell macrochimerism. Marrow from the recipient contained GvH clones, some of which had appeared first in ileum or blood.

Trimming removed 0 bases from V and 1 base from J; junction bases left unmatched: 6. Germline CDR1 reads SGHTA; CDR2 reads FQGNSA. The CDR3 is made up of 17 amino acids. TCRdb keeps only in-frame clones here, not all; method: immunoSEQ multiplex PCR. The sample has some 120,000 clones, around nine tenths seen once. The sequenced sample was unstimulated CD4+ T cells sorted from spleen or lymph node cells, obtained before transplant. The TCR originated in a human donor who was the organ donor for an intestinal transplant. This sequence joins TRBV7-2 and TRBJ2-3; the match to TRBD2 covers 8 bases. CDR3 in DNA: TGTGCCAGCAGCTTAGCCGGGGGGGGTTGGGGCACAGATACGCAGTATTTT. It is translated as CASSLAGGGWGTDTQYF.